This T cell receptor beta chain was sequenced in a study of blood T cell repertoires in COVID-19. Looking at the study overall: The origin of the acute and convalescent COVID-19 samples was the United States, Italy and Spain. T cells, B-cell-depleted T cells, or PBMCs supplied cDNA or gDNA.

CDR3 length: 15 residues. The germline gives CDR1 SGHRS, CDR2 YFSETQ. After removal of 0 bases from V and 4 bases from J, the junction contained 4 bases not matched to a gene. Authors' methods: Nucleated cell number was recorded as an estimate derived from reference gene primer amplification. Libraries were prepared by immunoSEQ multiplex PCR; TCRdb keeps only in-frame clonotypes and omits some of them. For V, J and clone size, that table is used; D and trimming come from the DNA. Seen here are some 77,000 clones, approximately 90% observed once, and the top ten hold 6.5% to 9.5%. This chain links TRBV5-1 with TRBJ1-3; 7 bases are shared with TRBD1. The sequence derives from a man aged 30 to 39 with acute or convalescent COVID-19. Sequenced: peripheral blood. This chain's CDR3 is CASSLEGARGNTIYF. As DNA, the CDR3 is TGCGCCAGCAGCTTGGAGGGGGCCCGGGGAAACACCATATATTTT.